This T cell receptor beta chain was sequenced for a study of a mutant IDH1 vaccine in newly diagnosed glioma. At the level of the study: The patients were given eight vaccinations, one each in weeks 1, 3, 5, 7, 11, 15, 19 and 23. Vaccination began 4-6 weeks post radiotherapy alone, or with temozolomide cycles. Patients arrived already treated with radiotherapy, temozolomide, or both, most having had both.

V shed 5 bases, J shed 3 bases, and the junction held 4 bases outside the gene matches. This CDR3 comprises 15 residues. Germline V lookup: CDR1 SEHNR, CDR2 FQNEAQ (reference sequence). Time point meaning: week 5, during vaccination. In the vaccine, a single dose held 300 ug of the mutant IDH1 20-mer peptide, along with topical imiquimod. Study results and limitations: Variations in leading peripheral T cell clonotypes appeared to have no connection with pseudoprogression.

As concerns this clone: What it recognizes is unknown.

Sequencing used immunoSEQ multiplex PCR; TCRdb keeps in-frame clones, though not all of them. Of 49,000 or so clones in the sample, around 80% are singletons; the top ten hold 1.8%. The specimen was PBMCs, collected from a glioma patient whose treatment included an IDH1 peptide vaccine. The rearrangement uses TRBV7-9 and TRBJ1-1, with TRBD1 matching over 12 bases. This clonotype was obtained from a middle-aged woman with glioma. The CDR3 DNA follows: TGTGCCAGCAGCGAGGGACAGGGGGCGTACACTGAAGCTTTCTTT. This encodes CASSEGQGAYTEAFF.